These 18 T cell receptor beta chains came from one sample sequenced in a study of cytomegalovirus exposure and HLA in healthy donors. PCR was performed using 60 Vbeta and 13 Jbeta primers. The table came from immunoSEQ multiplex PCR; TCRdb's copy has only in-frame clones and leaves some out. The data show about 100,000 clones, less than 85% seen once. The sample was PBMCs. The origin of the receptors is an older woman in good health and CMV-seropositive.

This sequence joins TRBV18 and TRBJ2-1, with TRBD2 identical over 12 bases. This CDR3 is built from 20 residues. The V gene end was trimmed by 3 bases and the J gene end by 0 bases; junction bases not matched to a gene: 12. In germline, CDR1 is KGHSH, CDR2 LQKENI. CDR3 DNA sequence: TGTGCCAGCTCACCCGGGACAGGGACTAGCGGGTCTAGCTCCTACAATGAGCAGTTCTTC. This gives the protein CASSPGTGTSGSSSYNEQFF.

The V call is TRBV20-1, the J call TRBJ1-2; possible D gene TRBD1, 6 bases. V was clipped by 5 bases and J by 8 bases, with 9 bases between them. Germline V gene data show CDR1 as DFQATT and CDR2 as SNEGSKA (reference sequence). The CDR3 is 10 residues long. CDR3 in amino acids: CSAGGGGYTF. In nucleotides, the CDR3 is TGCAGTGCTGGGGGCGGGGGCTACACCTTC.

The rearrangement links TRBV4-1 to TRBJ2-7; TRBD2 might be the D (6 bases). The CDR3 covers 14 residues. Trimming stripped 1 base from V and 3 bases from J, with 10 bases between. Germline CDR1 and CDR2: MGHRA and YSYEKL. CDR3 nucleotides: TGCGCCAGCAGCCAAGCCAGAGCGGGCTACGAGCAGTACTTC. Encoded protein: CASSQARAGYEQYF.

The chain is built from TRBV28 and TRBJ1-2; D is possibly TRBD1 (6 bases). Germline V CDR1 and CDR2: MDHEN, SYDVKM. CDR3 length: 14 residues. The V and J ends lost 3 bases and 4 bases respectively, with 12 bases between them. In nucleotides, the CDR3 is TGTGCCAGCAGTTTTGTGGGGGCTGTCTATGGCTACACCTTC. Its protein is CASSFVGAVYGYTF.

This clone was seen just once. V usage is TRBV7-3 and J usage is TRBJ2-7; tentatively, D is TRBD1 (6 bases). V was shortened by 5 bases and J by 8 bases, with 10 bases between the two germline ends. Germline CDR1 SGHTA, CDR2 FQGTGA. The CDR3 has 11 residues. The CDR3 loop is CASSIGTKQYF. In DNA form, the CDR3 reads TGTGCCAGCAGCATAGGGACAAAGCAGTACTTC.

This clone was found once. This chain links TRBV30 with TRBJ2-1, with D tentatively TRBD2 (5 bases). The CDR3 runs 14 residues. V lost 6 bases, J lost 8 bases, and 20 bases lay in between. From germline, CDR1 is GTSNPN and CDR2 SVGIG (reference sequence). CDR3 nucleotides: TGTGCCTGCCCGACTCCGGGGTTTGCGTATGAGCAGTTCTTC. It is translated as CACPTPGFAYEQFF.

Only a few counts were recorded for this clone. The chain is built from TRBV6-1 and TRBJ1-5; a weak D match, TRBD1 (6 bases). Germline-derived CDR1 and CDR2 are MNHNS and SASEGT. The CDR3 consists of 13 residues. The V end lost 9 bases, the J end lost 7 bases, and 16 bases lay between the germline ends. The CDR3 DNA is TGTGCCAGTCGGACAGCAGGTACCCAGCCCCAGCATTTT. This sequence encodes CASRTAGTQPQHF.

The V call is TRBV7-2, the J call TRBJ2-5; D is perhaps TRBD1 (6 bases). Trimming shortened V by 5 bases and J by 4 bases, and 11 bases separated the two germline ends. This CDR3 comprises 13 residues. From germline, CDR1 is SGHTA and CDR2 FQGNSA. CDR3 DNA: TGTGCCAGCAGCCTAGACAGGATAGAGACCCAGTACTTC. Protein sequence: CASSLDRIETQYF. The whole variable domain, remainder taken from reference TRBV7-2 and TRBJ2-5, is GAGVSQSPSNKVTEKGKDVELRCDPISGHTALYWYRQSLGQGLEFLIYFQGNSAPDKSGLPSDRFSAERTGGSVSTLTIQRTQQEDSAVYLCASSLDRIETQYFGPGTRLLVL.

The chain couples TRBV13 to TRBJ2-3, with a tentative D call TRBD2 (7 bases). Germline CDR1 and CDR2: PRHDT and FYEKMQ (reference sequence). Trimming took off 0 bases at V and 7 bases at J, with 14 bases between the two ends. The CDR3 totals 15 residues. The CDR3 spells CASSLGQGGLNTQYF. CDR3 sequence (DNA): TGTGCCAGCAGCTTAGGACAGGGAGGGTTAAATACGCAGTATTTT.

This clone was found a few times. The chain has TRBV4-2 and TRBJ1-1; no clear D gene. Trimming cost V 5 bases and J 3 bases, with 13 bases left between them. Germline V gives CDR1 LGHNA, CDR2 YNFKEQ. The CDR3 sequence is 14 residues long. DNA for the CDR3: TGTGCCAGCAGCTTAGCAGGACTGGACACTGAAGCTTTCTTT. Its protein product is CASSLAGLDTEAFF.

This clone was counted a few times. The chain couples TRBV28 to TRBJ1-1, with a weak D call TRBD1 (6 bases). This CDR3 spans 15 amino acids. Trimming pared 5 bases from V and 1 base from J, leaving 14 bases between. The germline gives CDR1 MDHEN, CDR2 SYDVKM. The CDR3 nucleotides are TGTGCCAGCAGTACCCCAGGGGTCAAGAACACTGAAGCTTTCTTT. This translates into CASSTPGVKNTEAFF. Using reference TRBV28 and TRBJ1-1 for the parts outside the CDR3, the full variable domain is DVKVTQSSRYLVKRTGEKVFLECVQDMDHENMFWYRQDPGLGLRLIYFSYDVKMKEKGDIPEGYSVSREKKERFSLILESASTNQTSMYLCASSTPGVKNTEAFFGQGTRLTVV.

This chain links TRBV2 with TRBJ1-1; no firm D call. The CDR3 sequence is 13 residues long. V dropped 4 bases and J dropped 11 bases, with 17 bases sitting between them. CDR1 SNHLY and CDR2 FYNNEI come from the germline V gene. The CDR3 is CASSVLSVRVAFF. The CDR3 nucleotides read TGTGCCAGCAGTGTCCTCTCCGTTCGGGTGGCTTTCTTT.

The chain joins TRBV4-2 to TRBJ2-5, with 8 bases that match TRBD2. Per germline, CDR1 LGHNA and CDR2 YNFKEQ. This CDR3 has 18 amino acids. V shed 0 bases and J 3 bases; nucleotides not matched to a gene: 12. The CDR3, as DNA: TGTGCCAGCAGCCAAGAACTGGCGGGAGGAGGAGAGAAAGAGACCCAGTACTTC. This translates into CASSQELAGGGEKETQYF.

J is TRBJ1-4 and V is TRBV11-2, with D maybe TRBD1 (5 bases). Trimming pared 5 bases from V and 7 bases from J, leaving 17 bases between. The CDR3 spans 15 residues. Germline V gene sequence: CDR1 SGHAT, CDR2 FQNNGV. The chain's CDR3 is CASSPQKGLIEKLFF. The CDR3 DNA reads TGTGCCAGCAGCCCTCAGAAGGGGTTGATTGAAAAACTGTTTTTT.

The chain has TRBV5-1 and TRBJ1-1; D ambiguous. The V gene lost 0 bases and the J gene lost 1 base, with 7 bases spanning the gap. The CDR3 length is 14 residues. Germline CDR1 is SGHRS and CDR2 is YFSETQ. The CDR3, as DNA: TGCGCCAGCAGCTTGGCACAGACGAACACTGAAGCTTTCTTT. Its translation: CASSLAQTNTEAFF.

CDR3 in DNA: TGTGCCATCAGCGCCGGACCGGGGGATACGCAGTATTTT. This translates into CAISAGPGDTQYF. The chain recombines TRBV10-3 with TRBJ2-3; a possible D gene is TRBD2 (5 bases). V dropped 6 bases and J dropped 6 bases, with 13 bases sitting between them. CDR1 ENHRY and CDR2 SYGVKD come from the germline V gene. There are 13 residues in the CDR3.

The chain carries TRBV6-5 and TRBJ2-7; D might be TRBD1 (7 bases). The CDR3 is 14 residues long. V shed 4 bases and J shed 4 bases, with 14 bases lying between them. Germline values: CDR1 MNHEY, CDR2 SVGAGI. CDR3 in DNA: TGTGCCAGCAGTTCTGTCAGGGGGGCTTACGAGCAGTACTTC. Residues: CASSSVRGAYEQYF.

The chain employs TRBV6-6 and TRBJ2-5; D is unresolved. The CDR3 consists of 13 residues. Trimming left V 2 bases short and J 2 bases short, with 6 bases between. Germline-derived CDR1 and CDR2 are MNHNY and SVGAGI (reference sequence). DNA for the CDR3: TGTGCCAGCAGTTACGACGGGCAAGAGACCCAGTACTTC. This gives the protein CASSYDGQETQYF.